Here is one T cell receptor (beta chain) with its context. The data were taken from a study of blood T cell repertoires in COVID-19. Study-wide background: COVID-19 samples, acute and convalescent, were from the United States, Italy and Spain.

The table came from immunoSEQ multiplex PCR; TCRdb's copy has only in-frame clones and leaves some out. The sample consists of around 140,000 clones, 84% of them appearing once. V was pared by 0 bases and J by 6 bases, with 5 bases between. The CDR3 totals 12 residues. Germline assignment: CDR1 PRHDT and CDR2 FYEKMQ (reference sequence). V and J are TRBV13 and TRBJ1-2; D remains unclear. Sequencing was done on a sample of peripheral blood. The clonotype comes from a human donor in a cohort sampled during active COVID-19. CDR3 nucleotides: TGTGCCAGCAGCTTAGGCGGTAATGGCTACACCTTC. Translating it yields CASSLGGNGYTF.